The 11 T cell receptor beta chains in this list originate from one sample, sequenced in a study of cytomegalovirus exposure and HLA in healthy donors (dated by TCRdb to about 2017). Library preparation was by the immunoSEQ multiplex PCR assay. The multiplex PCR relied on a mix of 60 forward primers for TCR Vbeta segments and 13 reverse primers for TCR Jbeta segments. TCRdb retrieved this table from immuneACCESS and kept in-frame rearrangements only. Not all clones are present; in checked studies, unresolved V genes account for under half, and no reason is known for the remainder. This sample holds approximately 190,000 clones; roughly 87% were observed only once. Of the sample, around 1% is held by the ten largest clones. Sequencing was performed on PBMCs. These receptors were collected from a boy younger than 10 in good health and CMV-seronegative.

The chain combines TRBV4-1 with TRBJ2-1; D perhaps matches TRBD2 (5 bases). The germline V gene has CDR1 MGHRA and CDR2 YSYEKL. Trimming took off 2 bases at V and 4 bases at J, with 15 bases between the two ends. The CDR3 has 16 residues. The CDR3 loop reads CASSQFTERGYNEQFF. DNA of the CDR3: TGCGCCAGCAGCCAATTTACCGAGAGAGGGTACAATGAGCAGTTCTTC.

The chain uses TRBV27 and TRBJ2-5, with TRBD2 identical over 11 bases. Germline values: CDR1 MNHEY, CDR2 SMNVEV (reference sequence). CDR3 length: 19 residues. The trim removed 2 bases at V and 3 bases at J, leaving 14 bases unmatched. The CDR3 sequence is CASSLGLAGGNSAEETQYF. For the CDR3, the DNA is TGTGCCAGCAGTTTAGGTCTAGCGGGGGGCAACTCTGCAGAAGAGACCCAGTACTTC.

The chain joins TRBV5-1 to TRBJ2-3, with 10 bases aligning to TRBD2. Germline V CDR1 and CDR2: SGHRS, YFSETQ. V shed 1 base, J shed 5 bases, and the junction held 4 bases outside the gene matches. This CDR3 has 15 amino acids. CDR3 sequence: CASSLRAGGEDTQYF. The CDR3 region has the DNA TGCGCCAGCAGCTTGAGAGCGGGGGGGGAAGATACGCAGTATTTT.

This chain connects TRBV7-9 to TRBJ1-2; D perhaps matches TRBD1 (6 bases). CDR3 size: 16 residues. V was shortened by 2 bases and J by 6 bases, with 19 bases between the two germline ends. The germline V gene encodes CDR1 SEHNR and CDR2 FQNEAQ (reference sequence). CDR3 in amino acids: CASSLSTGRGQDGYTF. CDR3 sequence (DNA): TGTGCCAGCAGCTTAAGTACAGGGAGGGGCCAGGATGGCTACACCTTC.

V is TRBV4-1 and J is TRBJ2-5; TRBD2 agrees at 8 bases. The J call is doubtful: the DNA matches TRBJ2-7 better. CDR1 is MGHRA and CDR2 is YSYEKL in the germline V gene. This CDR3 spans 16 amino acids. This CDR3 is CASSQDPAGGFYEQYF. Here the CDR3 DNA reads TGCGCCAGCAGCCAAGATCCGGCGGGAGGATTCTACGAGCAGTACTTC.

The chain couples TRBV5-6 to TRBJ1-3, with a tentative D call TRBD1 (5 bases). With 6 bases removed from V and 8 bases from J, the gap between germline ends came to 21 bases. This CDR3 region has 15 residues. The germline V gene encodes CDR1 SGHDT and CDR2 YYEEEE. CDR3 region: CASKELETLTDTIYF. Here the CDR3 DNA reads TGTGCCAGCAAGGAGTTGGAAACTTTGACAGACACCATATATTTT.

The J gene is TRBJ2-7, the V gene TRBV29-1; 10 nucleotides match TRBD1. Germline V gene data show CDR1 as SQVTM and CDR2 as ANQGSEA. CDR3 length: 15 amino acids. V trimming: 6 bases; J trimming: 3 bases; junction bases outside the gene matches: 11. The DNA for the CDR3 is TGCAGCGTGAGAGTTGGGACAGGGGTTATCTACGAGCAGTACTTC. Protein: CSVRVGTGVIYEQYF.

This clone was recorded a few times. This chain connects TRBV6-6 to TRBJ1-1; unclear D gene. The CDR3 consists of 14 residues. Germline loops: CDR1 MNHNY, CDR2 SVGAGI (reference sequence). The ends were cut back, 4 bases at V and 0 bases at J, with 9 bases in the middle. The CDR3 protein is CASSSLQMNTEAFF. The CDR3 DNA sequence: TGTGCCAGCAGTTCCCTACAGATGAACACTGAAGCTTTCTTT.

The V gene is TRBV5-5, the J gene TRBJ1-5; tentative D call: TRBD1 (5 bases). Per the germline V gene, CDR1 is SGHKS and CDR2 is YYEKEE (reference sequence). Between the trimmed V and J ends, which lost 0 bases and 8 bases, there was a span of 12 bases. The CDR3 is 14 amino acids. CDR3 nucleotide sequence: TGTGCCAGCAGCTTGGGTCCAGGGTGGGAGCCCCAGCATTTT. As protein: CASSLGPGWEPQHF.

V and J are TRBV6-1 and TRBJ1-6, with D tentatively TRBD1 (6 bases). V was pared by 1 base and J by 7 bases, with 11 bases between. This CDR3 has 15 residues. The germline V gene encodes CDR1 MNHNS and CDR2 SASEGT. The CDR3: CASSEGGHRNSPLHF. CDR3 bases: TGTGCCAGCAGTGAAGGGGGGCACCGGAATTCACCCCTCCACTTT.

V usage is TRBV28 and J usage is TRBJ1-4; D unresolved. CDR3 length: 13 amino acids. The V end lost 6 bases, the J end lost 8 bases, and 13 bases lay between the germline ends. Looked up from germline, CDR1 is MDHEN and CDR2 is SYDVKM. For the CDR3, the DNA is TGTGCCAGCAGGGTCAGACCCGGGGAAAAACTGTTTTTT. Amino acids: CASRVRPGEKLFF.